The TCR beta chain under discussion was sequenced for a study of radiotherapy plus CTLA-4 blockade in lung cancer. Profiling relied on immunoSEQ multiplex PCR, and the TCRdb table lists in-frame clones only, not all of them. The sample carries about 28,000 clones, approximately 78% recorded once. Trimming took off 7 bases at V and 7 bases at J, with 14 bases between the two ends. The CDR3 consists of 14 residues. Germline-derived CDR1 and CDR2 are MNHNS and SASEGT. Sample: peripheral blood, taken from a patient treated with radiotherapy plus ipilimumab. The chain links TRBV6-1 to TRBJ1-6; tentative D call: TRBD1 (5 bases). This clonotype originated in a human donor with non-small cell lung cancer who had stable disease on radiotherapy plus ipilimumab. CDR3 region: CASTPRQTNSPLHF. CDR3 nucleotide sequence: TGTGCCAGCACCCCCCGACAGACGAATTCACCCCTCCACTTT.